The clone carrying this TCR beta chain was counted many times. No antigen is known for it. The data belong to a study of CD8+CD57+ T cells in acquired aplastic anemia. Study at large: DNA from sorted CD4+ and CD8+ cells averaged 3.2 ug.

Germline CDR1 is SGHTA and CDR2 is FQGNSA. This CDR3 contains 16 residues. V shed 1 base and J shed 5 bases, with 17 bases lying between them. The study's findings and limits: Sharing between patients and controls was observed for some 27 CD8+ CDR3 sequences. Simpson's diversity of CD8+ cells was not significantly different in patients compared with controls.

Before being chosen for sequencing, patients had shown CD8+CD57+ cell expansion by flow cytometry. The patients, all of them, had severe acquired aplastic anemia. Genomic DNA, the template, was used for profiling of the TCR beta VDJ and CDR3. TCRdb processed the reads anew with MiXCR; each CDR3 protein has one entry. Of roughly 250,000 distinct CDR3 sequences listed, approximately 50% were seen once; the top ten hold 6.5% to 10%. J is TRBJ1-1 and V is TRBV7-2, with D unresolved. Material for sequencing was sorted CD4+, CD8+, or CD8+CD57+ T cells (not recorded which) from PBMCs. This TCR was sampled from a human donor with aplastic anemia. The CDR3 DNA reads as TGTGCCAGCAGCTTAGAGATCGGCCCCTCGCAGACTGAAGCTTTCTTT. This gives the protein CASSLEIGPSQTEAFF.